This T cell receptor beta chain was sequenced for a study of cytomegalovirus exposure and HLA in healthy donors. Across the whole study: Among the approximately 400 genotyped donors, approximately 82% were placed in the Caucasian-associated ancestry cluster.

The primer mix had 60 Vbeta and 13 Jbeta primers. Here immunoSEQ multiplex PCR was the method, and the copy in TCRdb shows in-frame clones only, minus some. The top ten hold under 3% of the sample, which has under 95,000 clones, less than 10% seen once. Germline V gene sequence: CDR1 LNHDA, CDR2 SQIVND (reference sequence). Unmatched junction bases numbered 9, after V lost 5 bases and J lost 9 bases. The CDR3 consists of 15 residues. Among the donors, all were healthy bone marrow donors. The chain is built from TRBV19 and TRBJ1-5, with TRBD1 identical over 11 bases. The TCR was taken from a man over 45 in good health and CMV-seronegative. The specimen was PBMCs. CDR3: CASSAQGTGGAPQHF. In nucleotides, the CDR3 is TGTGCCAGTAGTGCACAAGGGACAGGGGGGGCGCCCCAGCATTTT.